This T cell receptor beta chain was captured in a study of T cell responses to AZD1222 COVID-19 vaccine. General study findings and limits: Only 5 or 6 individuals given AZD1222 were seropositive at baseline. Epitopes outside B.1.351 and B.1.1.7 mutated regions reportedly drew nearly half of spike TCRs. Females outnumbered males among donors, who were mostly white British; clonal diversity was possibly underestimated.

Repertoires were generated with immunoSEQ multiplex PCR, while TCRdb's copy carries only in-frame clones and drops some. The repertoire holds around 200,000 clones, with approximately 92% as singletons. Germline loops: CDR1 KGHDR, CDR2 SFDVKD. Trimming shortened V by 4 bases and J by 5 bases, and 16 bases separated the two germline ends. This CDR3 has 15 amino acids. With respect to this clone: What it recognizes is unknown.

This chain links TRBV24-1 with TRBJ2-5, with D possibly TRBD1 on 5 matching bases. This material consisted of peripheral blood, taken 28 days after the second dose of the MenACWY control vaccine. This receptor was identified in an adult who received the MenACWY meningococcal vaccine as a control. The CDR3 is CATSEGQGWTETQYF. CDR3 in DNA: TGTGCCACCAGTGAGGGGCAGGGCTGGACGGAGACCCAGTACTTC.